The 27 T cell receptor beta chains below come from one sample, sequenced in a study of cytomegalovirus exposure and HLA in healthy donors. PCR involved 60 Vbeta and 13 Jbeta primers. Sequencing was performed with immunoSEQ multiplex PCR; in TCRdb, only in-frame clones are kept and a portion is missing. In total, the table holds about 60,000 clones. The sample taken for sequencing was PBMCs. The receptors shown here come from a boy between 5 and 17 years old in good health and CMV-seronegative.

This rearrangement joins TRBV9 to TRBJ1-3; no reliable D call. From germline, CDR1 is SGDLS and CDR2 YYNGEE. V dropped 3 bases and J dropped 3 bases, with 25 bases sitting between them. The CDR3 runs to 19 residues. The CDR3 is CASSGRAPKGATRGNTIYF. CDR3 nucleotides: TGTGCCAGCAGCGGCCGGGCCCCAAAGGGAGCCACTCGTGGAAACACCATATATTTT.

The genes are TRBV29-1 and TRBJ1-2, with a weak D call TRBD1 (6 bases). The germline V gene has CDR1 SQVTM and CDR2 ANQGSEA. This CDR3 contains 11 residues. V dropped 7 bases and J dropped 6 bases, with 12 bases sitting between them. For the CDR3, the DNA is TGCAGCGCTTTACAGGGACATGGCTACACCTTC. It yields the protein CSALQGHGYTF.

The CDR3 nucleotides read TGTGCCAGTAGTGGGACAGGGAAAGCCAAAAACATTCAGTACTTC. Translated, it gives CASSGTGKAKNIQYF. J is TRBJ2-4 and V is TRBV19; the match to TRBD1 covers 9 bases. CDR1 is LNHDA, CDR2 SQIVND, per germline (reference sequence). The J segment lost 0 bases and the V segment lost 5 bases, leaving 2 bases of the junction unmatched. This CDR3 spans 15 amino acids.

The genes are TRBV30 and TRBJ1-5; TRBD1 matches 8 bases. V trimming: 0 bases; J trimming: 6 bases; junction bases outside the gene matches: 4. Germline V gives CDR1 GTSNPN, CDR2 SVGIG (reference sequence). This CDR3 is 14 amino acids long. The CDR3 region is CAWSVGRGPQPQHF. The CDR3 DNA reads TGTGCCTGGAGTGTTGGCAGGGGGCCTCAGCCCCAGCATTTT. Drawing the rest from reference TRBV30 and TRBJ1-5, the complete variable domain is SQTIHQWPATLVQPVGSPLSLECTVEGTSNPNLYWYRQAAGRGLQLLFYSVGIGQISSEVPQNLSASRPQDRQFILSSKKLLLSDSGFYLCAWSVGRGPQPQHFGDGTRLSIL.

The chain uses TRBV6-5 and TRBJ1-6, with D maybe TRBD1 (6 bases). V shed 6 bases and J shed 8 bases, with 14 bases lying between them. This CDR3 is built from 14 residues. Germline V CDR1 and CDR2: MNHEY, SVGAGI. The CDR3 region is CASSKQGSYSPLHF. CDR3 DNA sequence: TGTGCCAGCAGCAAACAGGGAAGTTATTCACCCCTCCACTTT.

As regards this clone: The sample contains more than one DNA sequence encoding this CDR3. V is TRBV6-5 and J is TRBJ2-4, with 7 bases identical to TRBD1. Germline CDR1 reads MNHEY; CDR2 reads SVGAGI. Trimming took 8 bases from V and 6 from J; bases not matched to a gene: 7. The CDR3 loop spans 13 amino acids. CDR3 bases: TGTGCCAGCCAGGGGGTACGGGGAAACATTCAGTACTTC. This encodes CASQGVRGNIQYF.

The V call is TRBV25-1, the J call TRBJ1-3; D remains unclear. The CDR3 covers 16 residues. Germline V gene lookup returns CDR1 MGHDK and CDR2 SYGVNS. V lost 1 base, J lost 1 base, and 11 bases lay in between. The CDR3 sequence is CASSESGRLSGNTIYF. The CDR3 DNA sequence: TGTGCCAGCAGTGAATCAGGCAGGCTGTCTGGAAACACCATATATTTT.

V is TRBV19 and J is TRBJ2-4; D is unclear. The V and J ends lost 6 bases and 15 bases respectively, with 15 bases between them. The germline CDR1 and CDR2 sequences are LNHDA and SQIVND (reference sequence). The CDR3 is 11 residues long. The DNA of the CDR3 is TGTGCCAGTAGCACTCAGGAAAACCGGTACTTC. This encodes CASSTQENRYF.

This chain links TRBV25-1 with TRBJ1-2, with 11 bases aligning to TRBD1. Trimming removed 3 bases from V and 2 bases from J; junction bases left unmatched: 5. CDR3 length: 16 residues. CDR1 is MGHDK and CDR2 is SYGVNS in the germline V gene. This chain's CDR3 is CASSEGTGGLNYGYTF. The CDR3 DNA is TGTGCCAGCAGTGAGGGGACAGGGGGGTTGAACTATGGCTACACCTTC.

The chain has TRBV28 and TRBJ1-2; maybe TRBD1 (6 bases). This CDR3 is 13 amino acids long. The germline gives CDR1 MDHEN, CDR2 SYDVKM. Trimming pared 7 bases from V and 3 bases from J, leaving 12 bases between. The CDR3 here is CASTKDSYYGYTF. In nucleotides, the CDR3 is TGTGCCAGCACGAAGGACAGCTACTATGGCTACACCTTC.

This chain links TRBV6-5 with TRBJ2-7, with 10 bases identical to TRBD2. Germline V gives CDR1 MNHEY, CDR2 SVGAGI. The CDR3 extends over 15 amino acids. V dropped 6 bases and J dropped 4; count of bases not matched to a gene: 9. The CDR3 sequence: CASSLGLAEYYEQYF. CDR3 bases: TGTGCCAGCAGCCTCGGACTAGCGGAGTATTACGAGCAGTACTTC.

This chain uses TRBV7-9 with TRBJ2-5; possibly TRBD2 for D (7 bases). V lost 0 bases and J lost 4, with 18 bases in between. This CDR3 is built from 17 residues. CDR1 and CDR2 (germline): SEHNR, FQNEAQ (reference sequence). DNA of the CDR3: TGTGCCAGCAGCTTAGCGTGGAGGGGGGGCCTAGGAGAGACCCAGTACTTC. It specifies CASSLAWRGGLGETQYF. The full variable domain, rest sourced from reference TRBV7-9 and TRBJ2-5, is DTGVSQNPRHKITKRGQNVTFRCDPISEHNRLYWYRQTLGQGPEFLTYFQNEAQLEKSRLLSDRFSAERPKGSFSTLEIQRTEQGDSAMYLCASSLAWRGGLGETQYFGPGTRLLVL.

The V gene is TRBV10-3, the J gene TRBJ2-3, with D hard to call. The V gene lost 8 bases and the J gene lost 2 bases, with 20 bases spanning the gap. Germline lookup yields CDR1 ENHRY and CDR2 SYGVKD. CDR3 length: 16 amino acids. The CDR3 DNA reads TGTGCCATCCTCCTGGGCCCCTCGAAGAACACAGATACGCAGTATTTT. Translating gives CAILLGPSKNTDTQYF.

V usage is TRBV19 and J usage is TRBJ1-2; 7 bases align to TRBD1. V was clipped by 7 bases and J by 8 bases; unmatched bases: 10. This CDR3 region has 13 residues. Germline-derived CDR1 and CDR2 are LNHDA and SQIVND (reference sequence). CDR3 coding DNA: TGTGCCAGTACCCGGACAGGCCTCGGGGGCTACACCTTC. Residues: CASTRTGLGGYTF.

The rearrangement joins TRBV4-3 to TRBJ2-3; D might be TRBD1 (5 bases). The CDR3 sequence is 15 residues long. Germline V CDR1 and CDR2: LGHNA, YSLEER. The ends were cut back, 2 bases at V and 5 bases at J, with 14 bases in the middle. This chain's CDR3 is CASSQRQGGGDTQYF. CDR3 coding DNA: TGCGCCAGCAGCCAAAGGCAGGGTGGTGGAGATACGCAGTATTTT.

The chain has TRBV5-4 and TRBJ1-1; D may be TRBD1 (5 bases). CDR1 and CDR2 from the germline V gene are SGHNT and YYREEE (reference sequence). The V gene lost 4 bases and the J gene lost 3 bases, with 16 bases spanning the gap. CDR3 length equals 15 residues. CDR3 sequence (DNA): TGTGCCAGCAGCCCCCCGGGGGAAGGCTACACTGAAGCTTTCTTT. It specifies CASSPPGEGYTEAFF.

The J gene is TRBJ2-7, the V gene TRBV27; D might be TRBD2 (6 bases). Trimming shortened V by 3 bases and J by 3 bases, and 9 bases separated the two germline ends. The CDR3 length is 13 residues. Per the germline V gene, CDR1 is MNHEY and CDR2 is SMNVEV (reference sequence). The CDR3 loop reads CASSFGGLYEQYF. For the CDR3, the DNA is TGTGCCAGCAGTTTTGGGGGACTCTACGAGCAGTACTTC.

V is TRBV9 and J is TRBJ2-7; D perhaps matches TRBD1 (6 bases). CDR3 length: 14 residues. V lost 0 bases and J lost 0, with 7 bases in between. Germline assignment: CDR1 SGDLS and CDR2 YYNGEE. The CDR3, as DNA: TGTGCCAGCAGCGTAGAACAGGGCTCCTACGAGCAGTACTTC. Amino acids: CASSVEQGSYEQYF. The full variable domain, rest sourced from reference TRBV9 and TRBJ2-7, is DSGVTQTPKHLITATGQRVTLRCSPRSGDLSVYWYQQSLDQGLQFLIQYYNGEERAKGNILERFSAQQFPDLHSELNLSSLELGDSALYFCASSVEQGSYEQYFGPGTRLTVT.

The chain carries TRBV7-2 and TRBJ2-7, with TRBD1 matching 12 bases. Trimming took 1 base from V and 13 from J; bases not matched to a gene: 5. This CDR3 is built from 13 residues. Germline V lookup: CDR1 SGHTA, CDR2 FQGNSA. CDR3 sequence reads: CASSLVGDRGRYF. The CDR3, as DNA: TGTGCCAGCAGCTTAGTGGGGGACAGGGGGCGATACTTC.

The chain recombines TRBV5-1 with TRBJ1-1, with TRBD1 matching over 12 bases. V lost 4 bases and J lost 0; bases outside the gene matches: 4. CDR3 length: 16 amino acids. Germline loops: CDR1 SGHRS, CDR2 YFSETQ. The CDR3 reads CASSPGQGAMNTEAFF. The CDR3 DNA reads as TGCGCCAGCAGCCCGGGACAGGGGGCAATGAACACTGAAGCTTTCTTT.

The rearrangement links TRBV11-2 to TRBJ2-2, with TRBD2 matching over 9 bases. After removal of 3 bases from V and 3 bases from J, the junction contained 8 bases not matched to a gene. The CDR3 has 17 residues. Germline V lookup: CDR1 SGHAT, CDR2 FQNNGV. CDR3 sequence reads: CASSFGGGRADTGELFF. CDR3 DNA sequence: TGTGCCAGCAGCTTTGGAGGCGGGAGGGCGGACACCGGGGAGCTGTTTTTT.

V is TRBV4-3 and J is TRBJ1-2; D might be TRBD1 (6 bases). The CDR3 length is 14 residues. Germline V gene data show CDR1 as LGHNA and CDR2 as YSLEER. The V end lost 1 base, the J end lost 8 bases, and 14 bases lay between the germline ends. The CDR3 region has the DNA TGCGCCAGCAGCCAAGGTAACAGGGTGGAGGGCTACACCTTC. Translating it yields CASSQGNRVEGYTF.

The DNA of the CDR3 is TGTGCCAGCAGCTTGAAGGAGACTAGCGGGAGGACCCGGGAGACCCAGTACTTC. Its protein is CASSLKETSGRTRETQYF. V is TRBV5-6 and J is TRBJ2-5; TRBD2 matches at 13 bases. V was pared by 1 base and J by 5 bases, with 11 bases of the junction left unmatched. The CDR3 extends over 18 amino acids. The germline V gene encodes CDR1 SGHDT and CDR2 YYEEEE.

The chain couples TRBV19 to TRBJ2-5; tentative D call: TRBD1 (6 bases). Germline assignment: CDR1 LNHDA and CDR2 SQIVND (reference sequence). The CDR3 has 14 residues. V was clipped by 6 bases and J by 4 bases, with 15 bases between them. Written as DNA, the CDR3 is TGTGCCAGTAGGGTGAGCCAGGGGAGAGAGACCCAGTACTTC. As protein: CASRVSQGRETQYF.

The rearrangement uses TRBV7-2 and TRBJ1-2; D possibly corresponds to TRBD1 (5 bases). V was clipped by 1 base and J by 6 bases, with 12 bases between them. CDR1 is SGHTA and CDR2 is FQGNSA in the germline V gene. The CDR3 loop spans 14 amino acids. CDR3 DNA sequence: TGTGCCAGCAGCTTAGACAGGATGAGGAATGGCTACACCTTC. Its translation: CASSLDRMRNGYTF. The full variable domain, rest sourced from reference TRBV7-2 and TRBJ1-2, is GAGVSQSPSNKVTEKGKDVELRCDPISGHTALYWYRQSLGQGLEFLIYFQGNSAPDKSGLPSDRFSAERTGGSVSTLTIQRTQQEDSAVYLCASSLDRMRNGYTFGSGTRLTVV.

Worth noting for this clone: Other DNA sequences in this specimen translate into the identical CDR3. The chain links TRBV13 to TRBJ2-1; D possibly corresponds to TRBD2 (6 bases). Between the trimmed V and J ends, which lost 5 bases and 0 bases, there was a span of 20 bases. The length of the CDR3 is 18 residues. CDR1 PRHDT and CDR2 FYEKMQ come from the germline V gene (reference sequence). The CDR3 reads CASSPRITAGSSYNEQFF. CDR3 bases: TGTGCCAGCAGCCCCCGGATAACAGCGGGTAGCTCCTACAATGAGCAGTTCTTC.

This rearrangement joins TRBV25-1 to TRBJ2-5; no definite D call. The last part of the DNA fits TRBJ2-7 better; the J call may be wrong. The CDR3 sequence is 13 residues long. The germline gives CDR1 MGHDK, CDR2 SYGVNS. DNA of the CDR3: TGTGCCAGCAGTGATCCTCTGAGTTACGAGCAGTACTTC. It translates to CASSDPLSYEQYF.